The rows below give T cell receptor beta chains drawn from one sample of a study of STAT3 mutations in large granular lymphocyte leukemia. This table comes from immunoSEQ multiplex PCR, and its TCRdb copy is limited to in-frame clones, with some not included. The sample yields under 5,500 clones, less than 75% seen once. Sequencing used peripheral blood mononuclear cells. All receptors come from a man aged 55 to 70 with T-cell large granular lymphocyte leukemia. Some clones in this sample may be carry-over from other donors' samples. Both conserved end residues are part of each CDR3. The D gene is left open where the match is weak. The size entry is marked missing in some rows and otherwise reads once, few, many or a size class.

clone_size,j_call,cdr3_length,d_call,v_call,cdr3_aa,cdr3_nt
.,TRBJ2-1,13,TRBD2,TRBV30,CAWSASPGGEQFF,TGTGCCTGGAGTGCCAGCCCGGGAGGTGAGCAGTTCTTC
.,TRBJ1-4,14,TRBD1,TRBV13,CASSLRGQGEKLFF,TGTGCCAGCAGCTTAAGGGGGCAGGGGGAAAAACTGTTTTTT
.,TRBJ1-5,14,.,TRBV6-5,CASSKQGGNQPQHF,TGTGCCAGCAGTAAACAGGGAGGCAATCAGCCCCAGCATTTT
.,TRBJ1-2,12,.,TRBV7-9,CASSFAGDSYTF,TGTGCCAGCAGCTTTGCAGGGGATAGCTACACCTTC
.,TRBJ1-2,15,.,TRBV6-5,CASSSDGTEHYGYTF,TGTGCCAGCAGTTCAGACGGGACGGAACACTATGGCTACACCTTC
.,TRBJ1-4,11,.,TRBV7-9,CASSPGEKLFF,TGTGCCAGCAGCCCGGGTGAAAAACTGTTTTTT
few,TRBJ1-2,16,TRBD1,TRBV9,CASSTLGSGGVDGYTF,TGTGCCAGCAGTACCCTGGGATCAGGGGGCGTCGATGGCTACACCTTC
.,TRBJ2-3,14,.,TRBV6-5,CASRQHRETDTQYF,TGTGCCAGCAGGCAACACCGGGAGACAGATACGCAGTATTTT
.,TRBJ1-6,14,.,TRBV5-4,CASRRADPDSPLHF,TGTGCCAGCAGACGGGCCGACCCCGATTCACCCCTCCACTTT
.,TRBJ1-2,13,.,TRBV5-6,CASSLDGNYGYTF,TGTGCCAGCAGCCTTGACGGTAACTATGGCTACACCTTC
.,TRBJ2-7,11,.,TRBV10-3,CAATSDYEQYF,TGTGCCGCGACCAGCGACTACGAGCAGTACTTC